A single sample gave rise to the 3 T cell receptor beta chains below, sequenced in a study of T cell responses to AZD1222 COVID-19 vaccine. The table came from immunoSEQ multiplex PCR; TCRdb's copy has only in-frame clones and leaves some out. The table shows about 150,000 clones, with under 95% occurring only once. The source material was peripheral blood, sampled 28 days after the second AZD1222 dose. The receptors were gathered from an adult who received the AZD1222 COVID-19 vaccine.

Remarks on this clone: The same CDR3 also results from other DNA sequences found in this sample. The chain has TRBV18 and TRBJ1-1; D ambiguous. V was shortened by 3 bases and J by 0 bases, with 5 bases between the two germline ends. The germline gives CDR1 KGHSH, CDR2 LQKENI. The CDR3 loop spans 13 amino acids. The CDR3 loop is CASSPSMNTEAFF. Written as DNA, the CDR3 is TGTGCCAGCTCACCCTCTATGAACACTGAAGCTTTCTTT.

The gene calls are TRBV19 and TRBJ1-1; perhaps TRBD1 as D (5 bases). CDR1 is LNHDA, CDR2 SQIVND, per germline (reference sequence). The CDR3 is 14 amino acids. V lost 4 bases to trimming and J lost 0 bases, with 9 bases between them. CDR3 DNA: TGTGCCAGTAGTACGACGGGGGTGAACACTGAAGCTTTCTTT. Its translation is CASSTTGVNTEAFF.

This clone was seen once. This chain connects TRBV2 to TRBJ2-4; D is unclear. CDR1 and CDR2 (germline): SNHLY, FYNNEI. The CDR3 contains 13 residues. V was clipped by 2 bases and J by 5 bases, with 7 bases between them. The CDR3 sequence: CASSEQAENIQYF. CDR3 DNA sequence: TGTGCCAGCAGTGAACAGGCGGAAAACATTCAGTACTTC.